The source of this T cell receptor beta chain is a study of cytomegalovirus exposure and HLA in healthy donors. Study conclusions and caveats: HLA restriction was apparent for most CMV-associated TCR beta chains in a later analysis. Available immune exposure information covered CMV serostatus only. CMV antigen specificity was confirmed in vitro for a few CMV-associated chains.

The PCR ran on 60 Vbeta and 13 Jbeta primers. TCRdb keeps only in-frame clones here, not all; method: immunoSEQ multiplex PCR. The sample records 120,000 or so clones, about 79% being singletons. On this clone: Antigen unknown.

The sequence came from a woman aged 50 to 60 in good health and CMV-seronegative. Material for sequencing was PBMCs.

CDR3 coding DNA: TGTGCCAGCAGCCCTCTAGCGGCCGCGGGGATCCAGTACTTC. It encodes CASSPLAAAGIQYF. The genes are TRBV5-4 and TRBJ2-5, with TRBD2 matching 7 bases. The V segment lost 4 bases and the J segment 10 bases; nucleotides outside the gene matches: 13. This CDR3 comprises 14 residues. Germline assignment: CDR1 SGHNT and CDR2 YYREEE (reference sequence).